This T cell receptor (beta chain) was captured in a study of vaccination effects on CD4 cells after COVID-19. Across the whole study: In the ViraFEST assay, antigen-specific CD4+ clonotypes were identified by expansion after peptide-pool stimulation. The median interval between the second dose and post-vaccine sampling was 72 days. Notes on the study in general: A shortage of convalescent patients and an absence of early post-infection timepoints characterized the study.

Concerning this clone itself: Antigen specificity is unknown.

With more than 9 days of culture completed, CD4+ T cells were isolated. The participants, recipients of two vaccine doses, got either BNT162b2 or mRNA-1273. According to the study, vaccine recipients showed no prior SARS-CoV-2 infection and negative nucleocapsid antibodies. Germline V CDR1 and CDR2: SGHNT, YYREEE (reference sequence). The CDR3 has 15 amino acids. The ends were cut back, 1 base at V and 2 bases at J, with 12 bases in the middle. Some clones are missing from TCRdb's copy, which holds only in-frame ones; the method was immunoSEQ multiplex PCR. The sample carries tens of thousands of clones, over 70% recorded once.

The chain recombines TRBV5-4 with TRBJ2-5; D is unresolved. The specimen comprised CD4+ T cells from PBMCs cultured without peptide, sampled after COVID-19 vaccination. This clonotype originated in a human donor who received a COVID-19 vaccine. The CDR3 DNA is TGTGCCAGCAGCTTGCCCACAGTGGGGCAAGAGACCCAGTACTTC. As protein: CASSLPTVGQETQYF.